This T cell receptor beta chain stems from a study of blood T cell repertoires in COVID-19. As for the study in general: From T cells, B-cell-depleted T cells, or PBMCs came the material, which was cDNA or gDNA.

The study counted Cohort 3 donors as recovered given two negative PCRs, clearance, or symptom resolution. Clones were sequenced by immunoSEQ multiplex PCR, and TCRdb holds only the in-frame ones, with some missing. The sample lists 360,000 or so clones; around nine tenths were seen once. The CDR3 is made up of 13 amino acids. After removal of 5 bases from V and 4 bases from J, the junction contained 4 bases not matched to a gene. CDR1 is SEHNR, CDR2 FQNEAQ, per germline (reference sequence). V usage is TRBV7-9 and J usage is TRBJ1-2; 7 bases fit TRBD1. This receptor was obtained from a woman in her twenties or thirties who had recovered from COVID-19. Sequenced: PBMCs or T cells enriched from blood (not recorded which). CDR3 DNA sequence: TGTGCCAGCAGCGCAGGGGGTACCTATGGCTACACCTTC. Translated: CASSAGGTYGYTF.